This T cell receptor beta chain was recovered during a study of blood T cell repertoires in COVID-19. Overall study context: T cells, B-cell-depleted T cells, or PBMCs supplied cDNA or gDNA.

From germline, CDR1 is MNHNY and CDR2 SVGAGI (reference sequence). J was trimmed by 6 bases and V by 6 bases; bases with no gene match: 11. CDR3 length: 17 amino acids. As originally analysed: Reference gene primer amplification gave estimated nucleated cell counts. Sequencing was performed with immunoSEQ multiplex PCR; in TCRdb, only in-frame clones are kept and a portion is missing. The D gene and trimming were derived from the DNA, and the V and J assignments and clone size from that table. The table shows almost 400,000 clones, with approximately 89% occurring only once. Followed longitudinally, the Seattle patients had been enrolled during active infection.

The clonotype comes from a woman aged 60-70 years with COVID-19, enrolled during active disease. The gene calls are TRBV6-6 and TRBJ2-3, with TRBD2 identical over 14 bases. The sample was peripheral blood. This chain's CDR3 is CASRRTGTSGGGDTQYF. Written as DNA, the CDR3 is TGTGCCAGCAGACGAACAGGGACTAGCGGGGGCGGGGATACGCAGTATTTT.